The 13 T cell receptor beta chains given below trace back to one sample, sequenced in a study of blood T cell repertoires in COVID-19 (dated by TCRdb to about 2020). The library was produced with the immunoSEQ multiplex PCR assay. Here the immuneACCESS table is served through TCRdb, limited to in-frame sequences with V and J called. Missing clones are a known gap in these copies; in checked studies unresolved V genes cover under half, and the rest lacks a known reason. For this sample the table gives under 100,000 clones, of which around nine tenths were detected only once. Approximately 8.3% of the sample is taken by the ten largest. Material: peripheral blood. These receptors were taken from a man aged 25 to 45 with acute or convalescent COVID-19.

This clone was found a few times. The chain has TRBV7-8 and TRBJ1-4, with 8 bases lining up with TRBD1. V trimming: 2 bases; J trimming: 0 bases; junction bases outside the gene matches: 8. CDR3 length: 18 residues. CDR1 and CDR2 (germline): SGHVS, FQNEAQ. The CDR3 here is CASSLPRQGLATNEKLFF. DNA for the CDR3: TGTGCCAGCAGCTTACCACGACAGGGGCTTGCAACTAATGAAAAACTGTTTTTT.

The CDR3 sequence is CASSLLVYGVGNTIYF. The CDR3 DNA follows: TGTGCCAGCAGCTTATTAGTATACGGAGTAGGAAACACCATATATTTT. The chain is built from TRBV7-9 and TRBJ1-3; the D is unclear. From germline, CDR1 is SEHNR and CDR2 FQNEAQ (reference sequence). There are 16 residues in the CDR3. Trimming stripped 2 bases from V and 4 bases from J, with 15 bases between. Complete variable domain (other parts from reference TRBV7-9 and TRBJ1-3): DTGVSQNPRHKITKRGQNVTFRCDPISEHNRLYWYRQTLGQGPEFLTYFQNEAQLEKSRLLSDRFSAERPKGSFSTLEIQRTEQGDSAMYLCASSLLVYGVGNTIYFGEGSWLTVV.

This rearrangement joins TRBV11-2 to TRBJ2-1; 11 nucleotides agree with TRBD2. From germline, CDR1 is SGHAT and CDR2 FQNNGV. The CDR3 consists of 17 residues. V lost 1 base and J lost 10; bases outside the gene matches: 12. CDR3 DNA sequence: TGTGCCAGCAGCTTAGGGGAACTAGCGGGAGTAATAGGAGAGCAGTTCTTC. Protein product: CASSLGELAGVIGEQFF.

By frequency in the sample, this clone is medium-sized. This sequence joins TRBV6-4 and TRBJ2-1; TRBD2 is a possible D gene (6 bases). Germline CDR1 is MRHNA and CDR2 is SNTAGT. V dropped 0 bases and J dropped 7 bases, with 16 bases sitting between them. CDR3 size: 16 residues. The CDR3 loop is CASSDSQRAPLNEQFF. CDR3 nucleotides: TGTGCCAGCAGTGACTCCCAGCGGGCACCTCTAAATGAGCAGTTCTTC.

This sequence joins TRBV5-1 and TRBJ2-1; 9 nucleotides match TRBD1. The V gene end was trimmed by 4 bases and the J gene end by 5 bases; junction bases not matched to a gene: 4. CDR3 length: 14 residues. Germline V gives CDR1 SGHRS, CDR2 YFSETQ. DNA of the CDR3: TGCGCCAGCAGCCGACAGGGGGTAGACAATGAGCAGTTCTTC. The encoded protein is CASSRQGVDNEQFF.

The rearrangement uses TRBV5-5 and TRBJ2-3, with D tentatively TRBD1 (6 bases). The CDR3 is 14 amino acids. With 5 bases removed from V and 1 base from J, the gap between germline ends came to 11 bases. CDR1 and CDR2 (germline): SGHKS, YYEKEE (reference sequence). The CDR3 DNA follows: TGTGCCAGCAGTTCTTCAGGGGGCACAGATACGCAGTATTTT. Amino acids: CASSSSGGTDTQYF. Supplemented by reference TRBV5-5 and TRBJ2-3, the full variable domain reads DAGVTQSPTHLIKTRGQQVTLRCSPISGHKSVSWYQQVLGQGPQFIFQYYEKEERGRGNFPDRFSARQFPNYSSELNVNALLLGDSALYLCASSSSGGTDTQYFGPGTRLTVL.

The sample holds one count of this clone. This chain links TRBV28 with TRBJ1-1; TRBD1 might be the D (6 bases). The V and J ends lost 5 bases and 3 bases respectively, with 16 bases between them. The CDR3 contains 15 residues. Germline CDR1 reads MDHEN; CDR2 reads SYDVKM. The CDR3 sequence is CASSPYRAGDTEAFF. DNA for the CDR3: TGTGCCAGCAGTCCGTACAGGGCTGGGGACACTGAAGCTTTCTTT.

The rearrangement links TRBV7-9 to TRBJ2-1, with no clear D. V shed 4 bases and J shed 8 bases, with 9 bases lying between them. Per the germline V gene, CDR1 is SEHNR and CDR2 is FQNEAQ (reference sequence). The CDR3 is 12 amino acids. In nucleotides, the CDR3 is TGTGCCAGCAGCTCCCACCGGGATGAGCAGTTCTTC. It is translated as CASSSHRDEQFF.

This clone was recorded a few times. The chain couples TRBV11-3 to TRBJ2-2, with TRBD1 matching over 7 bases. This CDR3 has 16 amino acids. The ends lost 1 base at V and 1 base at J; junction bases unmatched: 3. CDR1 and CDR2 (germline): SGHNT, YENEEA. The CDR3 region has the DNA TGTGCCAGCAGCTTAGTCTGGACAGGGAACACCGGGGAGCTGTTTTTT. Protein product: CASSLVWTGNTGELFF.

The CDR3 is CASSSGSGYIQYF. The DNA for the CDR3 is TGTGCCAGCAGCTCGGGTAGCGGGTACATTCAGTACTTC. This sequence joins TRBV7-3 and TRBJ2-4, with TRBD2 matching over 7 bases. CDR3 length: 13 amino acids. Germline V gene data show CDR1 as SGHTA and CDR2 as FQGTGA. Trimming took 4 bases from V and 8 from J; bases not matched to a gene: 5.

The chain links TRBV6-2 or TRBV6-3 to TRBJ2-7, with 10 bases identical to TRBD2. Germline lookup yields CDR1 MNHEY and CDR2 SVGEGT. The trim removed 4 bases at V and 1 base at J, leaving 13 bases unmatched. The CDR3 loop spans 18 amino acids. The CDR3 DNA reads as TGTGCCAGCAGTTCCATTCCTGGACTAGCGGTGGGATCCTACGAGCAGTACTTC. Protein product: CASSSIPGLAVGSYEQYF.

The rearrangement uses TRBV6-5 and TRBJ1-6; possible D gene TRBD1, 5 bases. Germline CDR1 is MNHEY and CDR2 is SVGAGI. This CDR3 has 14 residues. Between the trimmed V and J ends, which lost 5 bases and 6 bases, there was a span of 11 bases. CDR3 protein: CASSQAGGNSPLHF. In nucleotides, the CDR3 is TGTGCCAGCAGTCAGGCGGGGGGTAATTCACCCCTCCACTTT.

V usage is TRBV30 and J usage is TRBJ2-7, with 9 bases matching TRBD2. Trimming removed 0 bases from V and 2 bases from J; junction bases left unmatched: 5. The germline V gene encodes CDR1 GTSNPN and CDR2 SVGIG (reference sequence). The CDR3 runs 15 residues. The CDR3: CAWSVLSGRAYEQYF. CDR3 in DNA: TGTGCCTGGAGTGTCCTTAGCGGGAGAGCCTACGAGCAGTACTTC. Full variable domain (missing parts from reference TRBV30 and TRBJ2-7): SQTIHQWPATLVQPVGSPLSLECTVEGTSNPNLYWYRQAAGRGLQLLFYSVGIGQISSEVPQNLSASRPQDRQFILSSKKLLLSDSGFYLCAWSVLSGRAYEQYFGPGTRLTVT.